A single T cell receptor beta chain is shown here with its context. This sample is part of a study of blood T cell repertoires in COVID-19. Assay used: immunoSEQ multiplex PCR; TCRdb lists only in-frame clones, some missing. The sample holds around 200,000 clones, approximately 84% seen once. This clonotype was obtained from a human donor with acute or convalescent COVID-19. The donor label of this sample is uncertain. The sequenced material came from peripheral blood.

The CDR3 here is CASSPADRARGYTF. DNA of the CDR3: TGTGCCAGCTCACCGGCGGACAGGGCTCGCGGCTACACCTTC. This sequence joins TRBV18 and TRBJ1-2; 8 nucleotides align to TRBD1. The germline V gene encodes CDR1 KGHSH and CDR2 LQKENI. The CDR3 has 14 amino acids. Trimming took 3 bases from V and 8 from J; bases not matched to a gene: 8. Drawing the rest from reference TRBV18 and TRBJ1-2, the complete variable domain is NAGVMQNPRHLVRRRGQEARLRCSPMKGHSHVYWYRQLPEEGLKFMVYLQKENIIDESGMPKERFSAEFPKEGPSILRIQQVVRGDSAAYFCASSPADRARGYTFGSGTRLTVV.